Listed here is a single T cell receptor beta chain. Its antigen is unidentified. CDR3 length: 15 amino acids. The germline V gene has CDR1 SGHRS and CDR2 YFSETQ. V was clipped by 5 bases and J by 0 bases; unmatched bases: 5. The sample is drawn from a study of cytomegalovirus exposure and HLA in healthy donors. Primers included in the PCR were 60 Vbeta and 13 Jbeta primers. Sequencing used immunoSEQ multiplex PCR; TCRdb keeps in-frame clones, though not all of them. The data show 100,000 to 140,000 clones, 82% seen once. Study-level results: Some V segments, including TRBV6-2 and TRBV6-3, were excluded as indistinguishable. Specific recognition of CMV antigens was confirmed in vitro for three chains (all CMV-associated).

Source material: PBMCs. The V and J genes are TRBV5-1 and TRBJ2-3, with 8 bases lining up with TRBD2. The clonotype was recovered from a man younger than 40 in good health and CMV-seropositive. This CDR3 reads CASRQQRGSTDTQYF. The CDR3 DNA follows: TGCGCCAGCAGACAGCAGCGGGGGAGCACAGATACGCAGTATTTT.